The clone carrying this T cell receptor beta chain occurred once. In the original processing: Reference gene primer amplification in the assay estimated nucleated cell counts. TCRdb keeps only in-frame clones here, not all; method: immunoSEQ multiplex PCR. V, J and clone size are those of that table, while D and trimming were read from the DNA. The sample shows roughly 180,000 clones, more than 80% of them seen only once. This sample stems from a study of blood T cell repertoires in COVID-19. Study overall: Samples came from the United States, Italy and Spain, spanning acute and convalescent COVID-19. In each case, the material was cDNA or gDNA derived from T cells, B-cell-depleted T cells, or PBMCs.

Sequencing was done on a sample of peripheral blood. This receptor was obtained from a woman aged 55-75 years with acute or convalescent COVID-19.

CDR3 sequence reads: CASSLAGLAGAYEQYF. Here the CDR3 DNA reads TGCGCCAGCAGCTTGGCCGGACTAGCGGGAGCCTACGAGCAGTACTTC. This chain joins TRBV5-1 and TRBJ2-7, with 13 nucleotides matching TRBD2. The CDR3 totals 16 residues. With V trimmed by 0 bases and J by 2 bases, 2 bases remained unmatched. Germline V gene lookup returns CDR1 SGHRS and CDR2 YFSETQ.